The clone carrying this T cell receptor beta chain has a single count. Its antigen remains unidentified. The entry originates in a study of cytomegalovirus exposure and HLA in healthy donors. Study details: Some 80 million unique TCRs from HLA-typed donors were held in an early data release. Overall study results and limits: More clonal expansion characterized HLA-associated TCR beta chains than equally common others in a later analysis. While the bulk of TCR sequences proved rare, some public TCRs turned up in many donors.

Primers: 60 Vbeta forward and 13 Jbeta reverse. Sequencing used immunoSEQ multiplex PCR; TCRdb keeps in-frame clones, though not all of them. Of about 140,000 clones detected, around 79% appear once; the ten largest clones hold 5% to 8.5%. CDR3 size: 12 residues. Germline CDR1 ENHRY, CDR2 SYGVKD. Trimming stripped 4 bases from V and 7 bases from J, with 8 bases between. The rearrangement links TRBV10-3 to TRBJ1-5; no clear D. Sample: PBMCs. This TCR came from a man aged 35-49 years in good health and CMV-seropositive. CDR3 nucleotides: TGTGCCATCAGTGCAAACACCCAGCCCCAGCATTTT. Translating it yields CAISANTQPQHF.